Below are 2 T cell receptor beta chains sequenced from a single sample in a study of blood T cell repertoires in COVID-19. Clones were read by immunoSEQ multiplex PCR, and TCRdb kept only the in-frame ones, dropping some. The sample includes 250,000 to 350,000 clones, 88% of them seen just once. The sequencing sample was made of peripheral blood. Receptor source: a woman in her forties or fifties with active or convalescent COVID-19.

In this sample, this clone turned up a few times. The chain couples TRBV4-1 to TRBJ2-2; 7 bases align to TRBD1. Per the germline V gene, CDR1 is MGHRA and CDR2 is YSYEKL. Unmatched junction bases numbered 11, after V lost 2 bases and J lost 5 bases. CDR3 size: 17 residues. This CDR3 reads CASSQPMLAGGTGELFF. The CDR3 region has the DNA TGCGCCAGCAGCCAACCCATGTTGGCAGGGGGTACCGGGGAGCTGTTTTTT.

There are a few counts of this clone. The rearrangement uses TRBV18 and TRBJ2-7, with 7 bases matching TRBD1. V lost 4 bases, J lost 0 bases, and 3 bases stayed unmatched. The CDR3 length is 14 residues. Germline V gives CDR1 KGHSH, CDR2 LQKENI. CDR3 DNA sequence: TGTGCCAGCTCACTGGGACAGTTCTCCTACGAGCAGTACTTC. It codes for CASSLGQFSYEQYF.